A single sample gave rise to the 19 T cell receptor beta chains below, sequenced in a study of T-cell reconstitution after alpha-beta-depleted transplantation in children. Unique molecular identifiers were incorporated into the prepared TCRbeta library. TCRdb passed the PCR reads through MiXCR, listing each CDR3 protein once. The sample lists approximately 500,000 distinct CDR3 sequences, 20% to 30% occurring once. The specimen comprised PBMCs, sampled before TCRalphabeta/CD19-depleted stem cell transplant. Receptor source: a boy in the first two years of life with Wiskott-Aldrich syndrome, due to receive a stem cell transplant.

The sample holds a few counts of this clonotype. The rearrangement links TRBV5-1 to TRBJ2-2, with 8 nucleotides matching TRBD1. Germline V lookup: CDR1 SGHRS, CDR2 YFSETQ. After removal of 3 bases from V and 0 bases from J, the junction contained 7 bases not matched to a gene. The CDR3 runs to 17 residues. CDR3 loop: CASSWFGQGANTGELFF. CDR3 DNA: TGCGCCAGCAGCTGGTTCGGACAGGGAGCGAACACCGGGGAGCTGTTTTTT.

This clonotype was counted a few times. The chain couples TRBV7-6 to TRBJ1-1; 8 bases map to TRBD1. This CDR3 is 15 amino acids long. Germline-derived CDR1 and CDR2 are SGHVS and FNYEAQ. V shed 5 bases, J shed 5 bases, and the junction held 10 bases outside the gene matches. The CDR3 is CASSPYQGARTEAFF. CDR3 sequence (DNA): TGTGCCAGCAGCCCCTATCAGGGGGCGCGAACTGAAGCTTTCTTT.

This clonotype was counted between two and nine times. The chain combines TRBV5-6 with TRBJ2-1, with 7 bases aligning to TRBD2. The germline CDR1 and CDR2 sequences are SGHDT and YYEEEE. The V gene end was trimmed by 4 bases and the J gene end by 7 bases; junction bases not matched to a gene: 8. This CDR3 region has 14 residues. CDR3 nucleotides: TGTGCCAGCAGCCCCCGGATGGGGGGGAATGAGCAGTTCTTC. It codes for CASSPRMGGNEQFF.

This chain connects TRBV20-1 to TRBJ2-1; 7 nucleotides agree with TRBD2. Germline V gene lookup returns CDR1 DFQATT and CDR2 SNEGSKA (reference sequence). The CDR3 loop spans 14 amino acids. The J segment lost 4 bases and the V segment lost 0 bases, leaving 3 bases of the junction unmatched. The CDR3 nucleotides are TGCAGTGCTAGAGATCTAGCGGAGTACAATGAGCAGTTCTTC. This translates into CSARDLAEYNEQFF.

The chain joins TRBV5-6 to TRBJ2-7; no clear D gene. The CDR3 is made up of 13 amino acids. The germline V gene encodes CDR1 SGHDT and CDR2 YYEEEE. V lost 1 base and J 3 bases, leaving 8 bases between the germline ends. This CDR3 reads CASSLSQNYEQYF. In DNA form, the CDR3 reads TGTGCCAGCAGCTTGTCACAGAACTACGAGCAGTACTTC.

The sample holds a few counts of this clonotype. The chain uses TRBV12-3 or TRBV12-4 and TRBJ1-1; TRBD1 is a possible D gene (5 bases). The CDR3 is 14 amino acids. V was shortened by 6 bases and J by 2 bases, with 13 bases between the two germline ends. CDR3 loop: CASSPGGPNTEAFF. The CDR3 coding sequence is TGTGCCAGCAGCCCCGGGGGACCTAACACTGAAGCTTTCTTT.

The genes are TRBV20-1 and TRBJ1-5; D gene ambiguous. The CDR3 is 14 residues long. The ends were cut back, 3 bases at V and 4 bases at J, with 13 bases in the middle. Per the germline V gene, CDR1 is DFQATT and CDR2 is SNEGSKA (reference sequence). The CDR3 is CSARRGQRNQPQHF. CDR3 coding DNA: TGCAGTGCTAGGAGAGGGCAAAGGAATCAGCCCCAGCATTTT.

CDR3 in amino acids: CSAAWNTGELFF. The CDR3 DNA is TGCAGTGCAGCCTGGAACACCGGGGAGCTGTTTTTT. The chain couples TRBV20-1 to TRBJ2-2; D gene unclear. Germline lookup yields CDR1 DFQATT and CDR2 SNEGSKA (reference sequence). The CDR3 runs 12 residues. The V end lost 6 bases, the J end lost 1 base, and 6 bases lay between the germline ends.

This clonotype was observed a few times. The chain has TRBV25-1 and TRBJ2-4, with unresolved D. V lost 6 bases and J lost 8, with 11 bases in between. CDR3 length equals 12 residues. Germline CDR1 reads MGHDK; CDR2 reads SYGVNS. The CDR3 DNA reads TGTGCCAGCAGGGGGTTAAGGGACATTCAGTACTTC. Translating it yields CASRGLRDIQYF.

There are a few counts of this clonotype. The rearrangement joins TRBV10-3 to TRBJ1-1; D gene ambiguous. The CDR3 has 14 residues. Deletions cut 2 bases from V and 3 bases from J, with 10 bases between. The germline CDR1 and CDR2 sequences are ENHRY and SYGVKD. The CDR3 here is CAISEIGGDTEAFF. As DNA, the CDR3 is TGTGCCATCAGTGAGATCGGTGGGGACACTGAAGCTTTCTTT.

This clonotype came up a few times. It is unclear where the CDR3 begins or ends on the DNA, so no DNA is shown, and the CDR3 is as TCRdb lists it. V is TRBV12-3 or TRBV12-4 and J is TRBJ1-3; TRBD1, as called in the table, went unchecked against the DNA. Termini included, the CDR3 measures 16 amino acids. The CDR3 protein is CASSILGPFSGNTIYF.

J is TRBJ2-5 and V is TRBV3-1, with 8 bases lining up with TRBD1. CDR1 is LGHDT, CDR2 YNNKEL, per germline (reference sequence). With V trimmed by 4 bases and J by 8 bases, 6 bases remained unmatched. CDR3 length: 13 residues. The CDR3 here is CASSRGQGITQYF. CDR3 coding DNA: TGTGCCAGCAGCCGAGGACAGGGCATCACCCAGTACTTC.

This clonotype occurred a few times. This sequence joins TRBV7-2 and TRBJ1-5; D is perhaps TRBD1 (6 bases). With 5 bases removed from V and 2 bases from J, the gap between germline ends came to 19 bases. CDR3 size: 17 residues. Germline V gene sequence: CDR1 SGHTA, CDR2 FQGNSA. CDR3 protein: CASSAEGGLWGNQPQHF. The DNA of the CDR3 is TGTGCCAGCAGCGCCGAGGGGGGGCTCTGGGGCAATCAGCCCCAGCATTTT.

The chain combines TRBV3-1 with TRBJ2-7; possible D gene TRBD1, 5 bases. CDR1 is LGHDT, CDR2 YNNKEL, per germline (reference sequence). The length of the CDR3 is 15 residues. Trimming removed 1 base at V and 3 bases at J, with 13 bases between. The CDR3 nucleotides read TGTGCCAGCAGCCAAGGGGCGAGACAGAGCTACGAGCAGTACTTC. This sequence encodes CASSQGARQSYEQYF.

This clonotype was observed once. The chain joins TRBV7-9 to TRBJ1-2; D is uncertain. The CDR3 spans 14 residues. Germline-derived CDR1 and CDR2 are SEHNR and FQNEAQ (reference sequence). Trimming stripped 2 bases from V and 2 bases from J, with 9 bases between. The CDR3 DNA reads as TGTGCCAGCAGCTTAAGCCAGGCCAACTATGGCTACACCTTC. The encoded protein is CASSLSQANYGYTF.

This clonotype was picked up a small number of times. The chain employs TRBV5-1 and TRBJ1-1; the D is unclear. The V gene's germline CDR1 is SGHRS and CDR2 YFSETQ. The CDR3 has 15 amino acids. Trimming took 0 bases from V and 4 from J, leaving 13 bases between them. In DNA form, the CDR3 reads TGCGCCAGCAGCTTGGGGGTCCCCATGGGCACTGAAGCTTTCTTT. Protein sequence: CASSLGVPMGTEAFF.

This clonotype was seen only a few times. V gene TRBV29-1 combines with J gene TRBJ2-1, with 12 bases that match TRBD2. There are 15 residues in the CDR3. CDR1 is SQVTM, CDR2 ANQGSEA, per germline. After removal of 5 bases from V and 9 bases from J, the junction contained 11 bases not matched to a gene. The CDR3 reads CSVILAGGPFGEQFF. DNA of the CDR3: TGCAGCGTTATACTAGCGGGAGGCCCCTTTGGTGAGCAGTTCTTC.

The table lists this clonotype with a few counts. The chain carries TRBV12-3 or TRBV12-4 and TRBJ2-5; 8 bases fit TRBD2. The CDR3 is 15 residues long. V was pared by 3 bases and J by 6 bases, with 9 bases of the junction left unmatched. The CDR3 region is CASSLASGSGKTQYF. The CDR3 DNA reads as TGTGCCAGCAGTTTGGCCAGCGGGAGTGGAAAGACCCAGTACTTC.

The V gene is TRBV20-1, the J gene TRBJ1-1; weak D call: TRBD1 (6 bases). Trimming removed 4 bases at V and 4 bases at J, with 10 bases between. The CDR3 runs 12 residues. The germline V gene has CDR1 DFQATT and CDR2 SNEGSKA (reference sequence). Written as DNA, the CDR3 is TGCAGTGCTAACAGGGAAGGCACTGAAGCTTTCTTT. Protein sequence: CSANREGTEAFF.